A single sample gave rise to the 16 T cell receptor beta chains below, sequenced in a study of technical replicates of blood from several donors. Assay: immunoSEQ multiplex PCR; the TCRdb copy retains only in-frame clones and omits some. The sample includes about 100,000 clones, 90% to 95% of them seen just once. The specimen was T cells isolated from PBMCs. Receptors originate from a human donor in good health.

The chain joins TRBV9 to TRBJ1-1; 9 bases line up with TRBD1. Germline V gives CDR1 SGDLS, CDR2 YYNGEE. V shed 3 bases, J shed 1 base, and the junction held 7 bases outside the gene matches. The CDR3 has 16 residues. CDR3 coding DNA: TGTGCCAGCAGCGATGGGACAGGGCACGGGAACACTGAAGCTTTCTTT. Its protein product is CASSDGTGHGNTEAFF.

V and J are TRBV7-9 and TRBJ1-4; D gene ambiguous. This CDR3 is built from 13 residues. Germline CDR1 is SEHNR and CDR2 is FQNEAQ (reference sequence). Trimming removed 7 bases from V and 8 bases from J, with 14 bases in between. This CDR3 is CASMEFPGEKLFF. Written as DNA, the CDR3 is TGTGCCAGCATGGAATTCCCAGGAGAAAAACTGTTTTTT.

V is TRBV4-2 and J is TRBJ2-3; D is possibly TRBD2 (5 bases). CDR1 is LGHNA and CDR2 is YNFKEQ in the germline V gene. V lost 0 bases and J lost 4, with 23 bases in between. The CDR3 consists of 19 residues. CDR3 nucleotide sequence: TGTGCCAGCAGCCAAGATCGGGGTATAAGTGAGGTGGAGTCAGATACGCAGTATTTT. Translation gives CASSQDRGISEVESDTQYF.

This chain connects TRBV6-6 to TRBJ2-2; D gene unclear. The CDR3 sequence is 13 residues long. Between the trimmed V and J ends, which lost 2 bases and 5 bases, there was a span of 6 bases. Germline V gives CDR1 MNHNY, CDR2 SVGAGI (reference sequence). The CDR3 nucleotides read TGTGCCAGCAGTTACGTTAATACCGGGGAGCTGTTTTTT. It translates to CASSYVNTGELFF.

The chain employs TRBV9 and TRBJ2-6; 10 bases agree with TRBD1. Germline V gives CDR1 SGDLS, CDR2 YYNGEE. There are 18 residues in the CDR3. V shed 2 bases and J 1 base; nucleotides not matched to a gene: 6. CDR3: CASSVRGQGESGANVLTF. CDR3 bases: TGTGCCAGCAGCGTTCGAGGACAGGGGGAATCTGGGGCCAACGTCCTGACTTTC.

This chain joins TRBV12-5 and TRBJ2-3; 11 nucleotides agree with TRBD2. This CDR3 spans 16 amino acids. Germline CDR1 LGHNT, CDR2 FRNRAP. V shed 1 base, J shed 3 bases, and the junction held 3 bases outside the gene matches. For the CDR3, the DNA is TGTGCTAGTGGTTTGGGTCTAGCGGGAGGAACAGATACGCAGTATTTT. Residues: CASGLGLAGGTDTQYF.

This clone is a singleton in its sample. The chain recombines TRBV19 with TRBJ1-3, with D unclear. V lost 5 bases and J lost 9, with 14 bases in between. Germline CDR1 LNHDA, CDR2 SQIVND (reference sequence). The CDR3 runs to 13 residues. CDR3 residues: CASSYSGEGTIYF. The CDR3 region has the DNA TGTGCCAGTAGTTATTCTGGGGAGGGCACCATATATTTT.

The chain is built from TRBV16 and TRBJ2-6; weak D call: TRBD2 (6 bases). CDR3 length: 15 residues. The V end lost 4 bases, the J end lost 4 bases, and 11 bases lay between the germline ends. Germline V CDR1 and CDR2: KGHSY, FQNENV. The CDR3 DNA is TGTGCCAGCAGCCTCGGAGGGCCGGGGGCCAACGTCCTGACTTTC. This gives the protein CASSLGGPGANVLTF.

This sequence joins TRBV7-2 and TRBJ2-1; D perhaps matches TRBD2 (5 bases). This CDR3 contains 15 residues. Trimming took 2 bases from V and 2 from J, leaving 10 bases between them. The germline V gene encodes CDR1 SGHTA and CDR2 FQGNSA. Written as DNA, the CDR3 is TGTGCCAGCAGCTTAACCGGGAACACCTACAATGAGCAGTTCTTC. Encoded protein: CASSLTGNTYNEQFF.

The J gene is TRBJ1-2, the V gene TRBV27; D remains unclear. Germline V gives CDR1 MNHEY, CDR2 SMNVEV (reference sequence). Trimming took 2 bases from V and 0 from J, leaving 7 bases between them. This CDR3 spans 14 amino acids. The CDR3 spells CASSLHRTNYGYTF. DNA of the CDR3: TGTGCCAGCAGTTTACACAGAACTAACTATGGCTACACCTTC.

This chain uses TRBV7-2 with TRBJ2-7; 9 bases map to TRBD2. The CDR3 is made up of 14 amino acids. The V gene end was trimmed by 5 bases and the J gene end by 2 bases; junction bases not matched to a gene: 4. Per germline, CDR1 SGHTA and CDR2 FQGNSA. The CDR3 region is CASSPGLATYEQYF. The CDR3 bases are TGTGCCAGCAGCCCGGGACTAGCTACCTACGAGCAGTACTTC.

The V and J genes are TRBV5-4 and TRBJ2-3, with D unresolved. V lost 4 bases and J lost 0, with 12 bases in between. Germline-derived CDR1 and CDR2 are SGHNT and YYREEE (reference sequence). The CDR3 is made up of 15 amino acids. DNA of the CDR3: TGTGCCAGCAGCCCGTCTTCCCGGAGCACAGATACGCAGTATTTT. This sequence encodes CASSPSSRSTDTQYF.

CDR3 sequence reads: CASSSNRGGTSYEQYF. DNA of the CDR3: TGTGCCAGCAGTTCCAACAGGGGCGGGACCTCCTACGAGCAGTACTTC. The genes are TRBV27 and TRBJ2-7, with D possibly TRBD1 on 7 matching bases. Trimming removed 4 bases from V and 0 bases from J, with 16 bases in between. Germline CDR1 MNHEY, CDR2 SMNVEV (reference sequence). This CDR3 has 16 residues.

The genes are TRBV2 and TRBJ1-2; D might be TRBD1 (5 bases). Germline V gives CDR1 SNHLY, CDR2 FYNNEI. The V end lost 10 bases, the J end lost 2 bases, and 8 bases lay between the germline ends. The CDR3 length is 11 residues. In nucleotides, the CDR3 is TGTGCCATGACAGTGAACTATGGCTACACCTTC. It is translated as CAMTVNYGYTF.

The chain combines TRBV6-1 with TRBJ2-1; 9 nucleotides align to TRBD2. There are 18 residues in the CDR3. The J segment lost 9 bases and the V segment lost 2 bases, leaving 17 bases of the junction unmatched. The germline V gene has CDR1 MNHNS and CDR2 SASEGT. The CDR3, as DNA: TGTGCCAGCAGTGAAAGGGCGGGGGGGCAGCGGGAGGCGGGTGAGCAGTTCTTC. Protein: CASSERAGGQREAGEQFF.

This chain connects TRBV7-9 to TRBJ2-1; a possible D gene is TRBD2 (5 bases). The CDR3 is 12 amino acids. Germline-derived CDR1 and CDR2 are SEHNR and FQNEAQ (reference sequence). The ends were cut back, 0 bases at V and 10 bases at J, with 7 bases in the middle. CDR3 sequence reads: CASSLAGMEQFF. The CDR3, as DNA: TGTGCCAGCAGCTTAGCCGGGATGGAGCAGTTCTTC.